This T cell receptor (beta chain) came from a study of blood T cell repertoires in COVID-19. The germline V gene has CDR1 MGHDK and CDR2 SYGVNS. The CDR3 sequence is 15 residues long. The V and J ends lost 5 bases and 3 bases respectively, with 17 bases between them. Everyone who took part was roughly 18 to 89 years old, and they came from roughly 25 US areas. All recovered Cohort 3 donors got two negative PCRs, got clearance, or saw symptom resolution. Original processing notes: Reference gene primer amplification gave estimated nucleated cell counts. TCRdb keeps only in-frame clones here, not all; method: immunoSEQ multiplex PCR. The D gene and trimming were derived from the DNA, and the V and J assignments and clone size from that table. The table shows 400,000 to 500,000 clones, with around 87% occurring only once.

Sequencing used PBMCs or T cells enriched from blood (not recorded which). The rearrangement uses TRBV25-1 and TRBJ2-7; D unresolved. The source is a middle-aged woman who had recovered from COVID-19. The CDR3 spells CASSPNGGTNYEQYF. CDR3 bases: TGTGCCAGCAGTCCAAATGGCGGCACAAACTACGAGCAGTACTTC.